The 15 T cell receptor beta chains below all came from one sample that was sequenced in a study of blood T cell repertoires in COVID-19. The method was immunoSEQ multiplex PCR; TCRdb's version includes in-frame clones alone and lacks a portion of them. Here the sample spans about 400,000 clones, roughly 90% being singletons. Specimen: peripheral blood. All receptors derive from a woman aged 55 to 70 with COVID-19, enrolled during active disease.

Notes on this clone: This is likely a read error, given that the CDR3 carries no conserved phenylalanine or tryptophan at its end. The limits of the CDR3 on the DNA are not certain, so only TCRdb's listed CDR3 is given. The chain employs TRBV2 and TRBJ2-7; the DNA was not used to check the table's D call, TRBD2. The CDR3 totals 11 residues, both ends included. Germline CDR1 SNHLY, CDR2 FYNNEI. The CDR3 protein is CASTGGGDGSL.

The chain uses TRBV21-1 and TRBJ2-2; the D call of TRBD2 is as the table states it, not checked on the DNA. TRBV21-1 constitutes a pseudogene. This CDR3 has 18 residues. The CDR3 DNA is TGTGCCAGCAGCAAAGAGGGCATCACTAGCGGGGAAGCCGGGGAGCTGTTTTTT. Amino acid sequence: CASSKEGITSGEAGELFF.

This chain joins TRBV11-1 and TRBJ2-3, with a possible D match to TRBD2 (5 bases). Germline CDR1 SGHAT, CDR2 FQDESV (reference sequence). Trimming left V 4 bases short and J 2 bases short, with 10 bases between. CDR3 size: 14 residues. The chain's CDR3 is CASSSGINTDTQYF. CDR3 sequence (DNA): TGTGCCAGCAGCTCCGGGATAAACACAGATACGCAGTATTTT.

The chain joins TRBV12-3 or TRBV12-4 to TRBJ2-5, with unresolved D. The CDR3 is made up of 13 amino acids. The V end lost 5 bases, the J end lost 1 base, and 8 bases lay between the germline ends. CDR3 in DNA: TGTGCCAGCAGTCTGGGCATCCAAGAGACCCAGTACTTC. It is translated as CASSLGIQETQYF.

J is TRBJ2-3 and V is TRBV7-8; D may be TRBD2 (6 bases). Looked up from germline, CDR1 is SGHVS and CDR2 is FQNEAQ. The length of the CDR3 is 18 residues. V lost 0 bases, J lost 2 bases, and 18 bases lay in between. The CDR3 reads CASSLAVAGLPYTDTQYF. CDR3 DNA: TGTGCCAGCAGCTTAGCGGTGGCGGGGCTACCGTACACAGATACGCAGTATTTT. Looking up the rest from reference TRBV7-8 and TRBJ2-3 gives the full variable domain: GAGVSQSPRYKVAKRGQDVALRCDPISGHVSLFWYQQALGQGPEFLTYFQNEAQLDKSGLPSDRFFAERPEGSVSTLKIQRTQQEDSAVYLCASSLAVAGLPYTDTQYFGPGTRLTVL.

The gene calls are TRBV13 and TRBJ1-4, with D hard to call. The CDR3 consists of 16 residues. Trimming removed 6 bases from V and 3 bases from J, with 17 bases in between. Germline V CDR1 and CDR2: PRHDT, FYEKMQ (reference sequence). CDR3 residues: CASSTRPTGPNEKLFF. The CDR3, as DNA: TGTGCCAGCAGTACACGGCCAACTGGGCCTAATGAAAAACTGTTTTTT. The whole variable domain, remainder taken from reference TRBV13 and TRBJ1-4, is AAGVIQSPRHLIKEKRETATLKCYPIPRHDTVYWYQQGPGQDPQFLISFYEKMQSDKGSIPDRFSAQQFSDYHSELNMSSLELGDSALYFCASSTRPTGPNEKLFFGSGTQLSVL.

The chain uses TRBV18 and TRBJ1-1, with D possibly being TRBD1 (5 bases). This CDR3 contains 14 residues. Trimming removed 2 bases at V and 2 bases at J, with 9 bases between. Germline loops: CDR1 KGHSH, CDR2 LQKENI. The CDR3: CASSPDGGNTEAFF. DNA of the CDR3: TGTGCCAGCTCACCAGACGGGGGTAACACTGAAGCTTTCTTT.

In this sample, this clone turned up a few times. The chain links TRBV19 to TRBJ1-5; the match to TRBD1 covers 7 bases. The CDR3 contains 15 residues. V lost 8 bases to trimming and J lost 2 bases; unmatched junction nucleotides: 9. Germline CDR1 reads LNHDA; CDR2 reads SQIVND (reference sequence). CDR3 loop: CASALKGARNQPQHF. The CDR3 bases are TGTGCCAGTGCACTCAAGGGGGCGCGCAATCAGCCCCAGCATTTT.

The chain uses TRBV3-1 (or the pseudogene TRBV3-2) and TRBJ1-1; 8 bases agree with TRBD1. The CDR3 consists of 13 residues. The germline V gene has CDR1 LGHDT and CDR2 YNNKEL (reference sequence). J lost 7 bases, V lost 4 bases, and 5 bases had no gene match. The CDR3 spells CASSRPGGLEAFF. The CDR3, as DNA: TGTGCCAGCAGCCGGCCAGGGGGCCTTGAAGCTTTCTTT.

The chain combines TRBV12-5 with TRBJ2-3; 8 bases agree with TRBD2. Losses at the gene ends were 4 bases for V and 2 bases for J; bases not matched to a gene: 8. Per germline, CDR1 LGHNT and CDR2 FRNRAP. This CDR3 spans 16 amino acids. The CDR3 region has the DNA TGTGCTAGTGGTTCGACCCCAGGACTAGCCACAGATACGCAGTATTTT. It is translated as CASGSTPGLATDTQYF.

This clone was counted between two and nine times. V usage is TRBV10-3 and J usage is TRBJ1-6; 10 bases match TRBD1. The V and J ends lost 6 bases and 8 bases, in that order; junction bases with no gene match: 4. Per germline, CDR1 ENHRY and CDR2 SYGVKD. This CDR3 comprises 14 residues. Here the CDR3 reads CAIRIGQGDSPLHF. CDR3 sequence (DNA): TGTGCCATCAGGATCGGACAGGGGGATTCACCCCTCCACTTT.

Concerning this clone itself: The junction departs from the called germline gene at one end, perhaps through a read error. V gene TRBV12-5 combines with J gene TRBJ2-1, with D unclear. Germline values: CDR1 LGHNT, CDR2 FRNRAP. The CDR3 sequence is 15 residues long. The CDR3, as DNA: TGTGCTAGTGGGACGAGACAACTTCCCAACAAGGAGCAGTTCTTC. Translating it yields CASGTRQLPNKEQFF.

This rearrangement joins TRBV9 to TRBJ2-3; 10 bases line up with TRBD2. Germline V gives CDR1 SGDLS, CDR2 YYNGEE. The CDR3 is 15 residues long. Germline trimming cut 4 bases from V and 2 bases from J; bases unmatched to any gene: 4. The CDR3 DNA reads as TGTGCCAGCAGCATTAGCGGGGGGCACACAGATACGCAGTATTTT. Translation: CASSISGGHTDTQYF.

In the case of this clone: The sample contains more than one DNA sequence encoding this CDR3. The chain employs TRBV5-1 and TRBJ2-5; tentatively, D is TRBD2 (6 bases). V shed 0 bases and J shed 4 bases, with 7 bases lying between them. The CDR3 covers 13 residues. Germline lookup yields CDR1 SGHRS and CDR2 YFSETQ. As DNA, the CDR3 is TGCGCCAGCAGCTTGGCCGGGGGAGAGACCCAGTACTTC. It codes for CASSLAGGETQYF. The full variable domain, completed using reference TRBV5-1 and TRBJ2-5, is KAGVTQTPRYLIKTRGQQVTLSCSPISGHRSVSWYQQTPGQGLQFLFEYFSETQRNKGNFPGRFSGRQFSNSRSEMNVSTLELGDSALYLCASSLAGGETQYFGPGTRLLVL.

The rearrangement links TRBV12-5 to TRBJ2-3; D possibly corresponds to TRBD2 (6 bases). This CDR3 is built from 14 residues. V dropped 4 bases and J dropped 4 bases, with 12 bases sitting between them. Germline V CDR1 and CDR2: LGHNT, FRNRAP. The CDR3 nucleotides read TGTGCTAGTGGTTCTCCTAGCGTTGCAGATACGCAGTATTTT. Its protein is CASGSPSVADTQYF.